Below are 6 T cell receptor beta chains sequenced from a single sample in a study of T cells in Graves' hyperthyroidism and ophthalmopathy. TCR beta CDR3 sequences were amplified from RNA transcripts. The primer set for the first-round RT-PCR of the TCR CDR3 was HTBI. MiXCR, applied by TCRdb to the multiplex PCR reads, yields one record per CDR3 protein. The sample yields over 120,000 distinct CDR3 sequences, around 20% seen once. Material for sequencing was blood. The receptors originated from a woman between 45 and 65 years old with Graves' hyperthyroidism that later progressed to Graves' ophthalmopathy.

This clonotype has a handful of counts. V and J are TRBV20-1 and TRBJ2-1; TRBD1 matches at 8 bases. The CDR3 is 15 amino acids. Germline V gene lookup returns CDR1 DFQATT and CDR2 SNEGSKA (reference sequence). With 0 bases clipped from V and 7 bases from J, the junction kept 8 bases outside the gene matches. CDR3 sequence (DNA): TGCAGTGCTAGAGATCCCCAGGGGGCCAGGAATGAGCAGTTCTTC. This translates into CSARDPQGARNEQFF.

This clonotype was detected ten times or more. The chain has TRBV5-1 and TRBJ2-1, with TRBD2 matching 10 bases. Germline V gene sequence: CDR1 SGHRS, CDR2 YFSETQ. This CDR3 has 18 amino acids. V was pared by 2 bases and J by 4 bases, with 12 bases of the junction left unmatched. The CDR3 sequence is CASSFRGSGRAGYNEQFF. The CDR3, as DNA: TGCGCCAGCAGCTTTAGGGGGAGCGGGAGGGCCGGTTACAATGAGCAGTTCTTC.

This clonotype showed up just a few times. The rearrangement links TRBV6-1 to TRBJ2-5, with 7 nucleotides matching TRBD2. V shed 4 bases, J shed 3 bases, and the junction held 8 bases outside the gene matches. Germline V gives CDR1 MNHNS, CDR2 SASEGT. The CDR3 extends over 15 amino acids. The CDR3 loop reads CASSVGRSREETQYF. CDR3 in DNA: TGTGCCAGCAGTGTCGGGAGGTCGCGGGAAGAGACCCAGTACTTC.

This clonotype has ten or more counts. This sequence joins TRBV3-1 and TRBJ2-3; 7 positions agree with TRBD2. This CDR3 is built from 15 residues. The junction had 8 bases not matched to a gene; V was cut back by 4 bases and J by 4 bases. In germline, CDR1 is LGHDT, CDR2 YNNKEL (reference sequence). The CDR3 sequence is CASSRLAGDSDTQYF. CDR3 in DNA: TGTGCCAGCAGCCGCCTGGCGGGAGATTCAGATACGCAGTATTTT.

This clonotype was seen repeatedly, ten times or more. The chain recombines TRBV4-1 with TRBJ2-7, with TRBD1 identical over 9 bases. J lost 6 bases, V lost 4 bases, and 7 bases had no gene match. Germline V CDR1 and CDR2: MGHRA, YSYEKL. The CDR3 extends over 14 amino acids. The CDR3 reads CASSPGDREGEQYF. CDR3 nucleotides: TGCGCCAGCAGCCCAGGGGACAGGGAGGGCGAGCAGTACTTC.

There are a few counts of this clonotype. This chain joins TRBV6-1 and TRBJ2-6, with a possible D match to TRBD1 (6 bases). The length of the CDR3 is 15 residues. The germline V and J ends were trimmed by 5 bases and 0 bases, with 8 bases remaining between them. Germline V CDR1 and CDR2: MNHNS, SASEGT. CDR3 amino acids: CASSYRASGANVLTF. CDR3 nucleotide sequence: TGTGCCAGCAGTTACAGGGCCTCTGGGGCCAACGTCCTGACTTTC.